This T cell receptor beta chain came from a study of shared clonotypes between healthy human individuals. Turning to the study itself: Three plates each covered CD4 naive and memory; CD8 naive two, CD8 memory one.

Here immunoSEQ multiplex PCR was the method, and the copy in TCRdb shows in-frame clones only, minus some. This sample has fewer than 3 million clones, with 85% to 95% found just once. Trimming at V came to 3 bases and at J to 6 bases, leaving 6 bases not matched to a gene. In germline, CDR1 is SGHTA, CDR2 FQGNSA. The CDR3 has 15 residues. All participating donors were Caucasian adults from Nashville, Tennessee. The source material was naive CD4+ T cells from PBMCs. Subset noted: CD45RA+ positively selected. This receptor was identified in a man between 18 and 29 years old in good health. Some clones in this sample may be carry-over from other donors' samples. This chain joins TRBV7-2 and TRBJ2-1, with TRBD2 identical over 9 bases. CDR3 residues: CASSLVAGEANEQFF. DNA for the CDR3: TGTGCCAGCAGCTTGGTAGCGGGAGAGGCCAATGAGCAGTTCTTC.